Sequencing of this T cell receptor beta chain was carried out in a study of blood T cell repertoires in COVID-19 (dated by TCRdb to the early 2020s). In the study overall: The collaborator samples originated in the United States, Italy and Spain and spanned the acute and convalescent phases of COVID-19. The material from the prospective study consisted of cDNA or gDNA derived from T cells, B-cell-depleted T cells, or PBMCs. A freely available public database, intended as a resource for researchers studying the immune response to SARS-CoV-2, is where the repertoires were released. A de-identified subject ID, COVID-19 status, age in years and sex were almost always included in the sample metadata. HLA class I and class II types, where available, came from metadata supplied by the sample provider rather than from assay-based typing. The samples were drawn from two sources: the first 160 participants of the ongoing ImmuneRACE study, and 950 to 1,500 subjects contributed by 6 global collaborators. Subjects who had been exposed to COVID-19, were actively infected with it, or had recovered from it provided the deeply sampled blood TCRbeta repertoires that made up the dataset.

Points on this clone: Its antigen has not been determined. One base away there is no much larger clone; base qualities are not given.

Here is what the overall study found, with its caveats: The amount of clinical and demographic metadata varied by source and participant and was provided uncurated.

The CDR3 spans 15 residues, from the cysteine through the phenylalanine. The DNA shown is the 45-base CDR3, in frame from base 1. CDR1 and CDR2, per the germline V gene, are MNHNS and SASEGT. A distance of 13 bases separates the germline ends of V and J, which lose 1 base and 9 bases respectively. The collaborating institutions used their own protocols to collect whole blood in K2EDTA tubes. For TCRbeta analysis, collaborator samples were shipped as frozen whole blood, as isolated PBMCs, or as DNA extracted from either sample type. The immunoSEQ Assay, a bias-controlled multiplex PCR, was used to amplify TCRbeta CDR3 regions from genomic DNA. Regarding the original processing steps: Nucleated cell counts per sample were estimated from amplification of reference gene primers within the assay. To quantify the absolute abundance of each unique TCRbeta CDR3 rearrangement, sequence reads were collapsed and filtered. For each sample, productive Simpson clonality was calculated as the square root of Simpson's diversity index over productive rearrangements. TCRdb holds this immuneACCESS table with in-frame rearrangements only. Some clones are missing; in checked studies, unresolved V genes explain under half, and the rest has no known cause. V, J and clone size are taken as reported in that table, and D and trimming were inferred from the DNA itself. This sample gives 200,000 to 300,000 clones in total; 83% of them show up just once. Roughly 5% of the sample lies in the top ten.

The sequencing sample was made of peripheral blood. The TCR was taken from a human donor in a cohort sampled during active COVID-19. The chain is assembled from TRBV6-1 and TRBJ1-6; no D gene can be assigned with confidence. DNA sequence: TGTGCCAGCAGTGAAGTATCCGTCGGTAGTTCACCCCTCCACTTT. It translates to CASSEVSVGSSPLHF.